This TCR beta chain was sequenced for a study of T cell responses to AZD1222 COVID-19 vaccine. V lost 0 bases, J lost 7 bases, and 13 bases lay in between. The germline gives CDR1 ENHRY, CDR2 SYGVKD. The CDR3 covers 15 residues. Regarding this clone: Antigen: not known.

Clones were read by immunoSEQ multiplex PCR, and TCRdb kept only the in-frame ones, dropping some. Of 200,000 or so clones listed, approximately 95% are singletons. Study-wide results and caveats: Mostly white British, mostly female donors; authors suggested clonal diversity may be underestimated.

This clonotype was sampled from an adult who received the AZD1222 COVID-19 vaccine. The sample here was peripheral blood, taken 28 days after the second AZD1222 dose. The chain uses TRBV10-3 and TRBJ1-5; TRBD1 might be the D (6 bases). The CDR3 DNA follows: TGTGCCATCAGTGAGTCTGGACAGATCTCGCAGCCCCAGCATTTT. It yields the protein CAISESGQISQPQHF.